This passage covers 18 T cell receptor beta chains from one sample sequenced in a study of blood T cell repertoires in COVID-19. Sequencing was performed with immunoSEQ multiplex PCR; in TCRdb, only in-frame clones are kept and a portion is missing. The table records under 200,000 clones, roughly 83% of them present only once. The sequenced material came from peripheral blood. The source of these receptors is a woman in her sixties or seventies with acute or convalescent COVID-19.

CDR3 sequence: CASSLREDTQYF. For the CDR3, the DNA is TGTGCCAGCAGCTTAAGAGAAGATACGCAGTATTTT. The chain combines TRBV11-3 with TRBJ2-3; no clear D gene. Germline-derived CDR1 and CDR2 are SGHNT and YENEEA. Trimming shortened V by 2 bases and J by 5 bases, and 5 bases separated the two germline ends. The CDR3 is 12 residues long. Filled out from reference TRBV11-3 and TRBJ2-3, the complete variable domain reads EAGVVQSPRYKIIEKKQPVAFWCNPISGHNTLYWYLQNLGQGPELLIRYENEEAVDDSQLPKDRFSAERLKGVDSTLKIQPAELGDSAVYLCASSLREDTQYFGPGTRLTVL.

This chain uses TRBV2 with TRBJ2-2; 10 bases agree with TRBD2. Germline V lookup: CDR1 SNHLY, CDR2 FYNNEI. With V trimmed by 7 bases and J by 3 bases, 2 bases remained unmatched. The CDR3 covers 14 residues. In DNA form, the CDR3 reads TGTGCCAGCAAACTAGCGGGACACACCGGGGAGCTGTTTTTT. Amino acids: CASKLAGHTGELFF.

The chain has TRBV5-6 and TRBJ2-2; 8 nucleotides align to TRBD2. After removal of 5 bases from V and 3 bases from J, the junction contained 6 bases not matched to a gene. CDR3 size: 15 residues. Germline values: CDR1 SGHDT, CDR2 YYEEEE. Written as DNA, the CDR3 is TGTGCCAGCAGTCCGGGGGGGCGGCACACCGGGGAGCTGTTTTTT. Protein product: CASSPGGRHTGELFF.

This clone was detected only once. The DNA of the CDR3 is TGTGCCAGCAGCTTGTACAGGGGTGGGGGACCCCTGGTCGGTGGCTACACCTTC. It codes for CASSLYRGGGPLVGGYTF. This chain links TRBV7-2 with TRBJ1-2, with TRBD1 matching 7 bases. Trimming at V came to 3 bases and at J to 7 bases, leaving 20 bases not matched to a gene. The germline V gene encodes CDR1 SGHTA and CDR2 FQGNSA. The CDR3 is made up of 18 amino acids.

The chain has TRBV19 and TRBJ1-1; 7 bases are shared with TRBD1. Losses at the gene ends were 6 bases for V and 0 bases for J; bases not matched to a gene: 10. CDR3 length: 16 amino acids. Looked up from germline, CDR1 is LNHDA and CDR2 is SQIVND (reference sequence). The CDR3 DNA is TGTGCCAGTAGAGCGCCCGGGACAGCAATGAACACTGAAGCTTTCTTT. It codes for CASRAPGTAMNTEAFF.

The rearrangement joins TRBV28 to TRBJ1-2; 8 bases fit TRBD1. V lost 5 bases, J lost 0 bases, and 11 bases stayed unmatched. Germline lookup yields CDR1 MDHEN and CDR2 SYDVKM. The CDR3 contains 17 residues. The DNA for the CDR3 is TGTGCCAGCAGTGCGTTCTGGGACAGGACCGCTAACTATGGCTACACCTTC. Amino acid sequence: CASSAFWDRTANYGYTF.

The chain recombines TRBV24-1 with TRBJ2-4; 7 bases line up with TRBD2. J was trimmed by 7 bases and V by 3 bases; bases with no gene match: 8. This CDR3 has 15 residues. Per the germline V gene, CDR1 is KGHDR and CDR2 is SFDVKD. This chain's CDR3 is CATSDGGGGANIQYF. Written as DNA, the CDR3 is TGTGCCACCAGTGATGGCGGCGGGGGTGCGAACATTCAGTACTTC.

CDR3 DNA: TGTGCCAGCAGCCAACAGTCATTTGACACTGAAGCTTTCTTT. Residues: CASSQQSFDTEAFF. The chain carries TRBV5-6 and TRBJ1-1; D is uncertain. Trimming removed 4 bases from V and 3 bases from J, with 13 bases in between. From germline, CDR1 is SGHDT and CDR2 YYEEEE. The CDR3 is 14 residues long.

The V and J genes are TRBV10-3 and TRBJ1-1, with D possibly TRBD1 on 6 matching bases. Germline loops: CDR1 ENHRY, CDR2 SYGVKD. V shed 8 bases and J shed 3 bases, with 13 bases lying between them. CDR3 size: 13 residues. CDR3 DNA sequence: TGTGCCATCGGCCGGGACACTTACACTGAAGCTTTCTTT. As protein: CAIGRDTYTEAFF.

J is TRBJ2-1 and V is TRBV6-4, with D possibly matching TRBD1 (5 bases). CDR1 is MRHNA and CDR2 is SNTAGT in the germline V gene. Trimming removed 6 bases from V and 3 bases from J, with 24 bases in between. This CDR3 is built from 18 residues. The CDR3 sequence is CASSPTQRGYGIYNEQFF. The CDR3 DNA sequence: TGTGCCAGCAGCCCCACCCAAAGGGGTTACGGAATCTACAATGAGCAGTTCTTC.

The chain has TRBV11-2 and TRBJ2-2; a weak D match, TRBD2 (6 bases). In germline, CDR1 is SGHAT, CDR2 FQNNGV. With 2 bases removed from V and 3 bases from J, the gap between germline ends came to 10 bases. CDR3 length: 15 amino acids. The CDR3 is CASSLITGDTGELFF. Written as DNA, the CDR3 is TGTGCCAGCAGCTTAATCACGGGGGACACCGGGGAGCTGTTTTTT.

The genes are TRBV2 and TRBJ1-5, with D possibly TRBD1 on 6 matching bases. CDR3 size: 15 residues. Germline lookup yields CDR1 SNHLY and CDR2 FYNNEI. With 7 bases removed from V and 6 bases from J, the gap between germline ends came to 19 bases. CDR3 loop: CASNQRGGATQPQHF. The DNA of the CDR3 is TGTGCCAGCAACCAAAGGGGGGGGGCTACTCAGCCCCAGCATTTT.

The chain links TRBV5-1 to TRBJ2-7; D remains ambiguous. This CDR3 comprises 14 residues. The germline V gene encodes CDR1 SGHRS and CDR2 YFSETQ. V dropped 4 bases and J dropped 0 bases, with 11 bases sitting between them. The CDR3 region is CASSRMGSSYEQYF. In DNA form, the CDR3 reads TGCGCCAGCAGCCGTATGGGCAGCTCCTACGAGCAGTACTTC.

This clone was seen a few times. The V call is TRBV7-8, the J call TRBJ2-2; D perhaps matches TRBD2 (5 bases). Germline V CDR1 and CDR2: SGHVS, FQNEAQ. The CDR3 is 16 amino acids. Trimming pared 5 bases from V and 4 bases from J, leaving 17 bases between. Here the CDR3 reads CASSRTPLAGTGELFF. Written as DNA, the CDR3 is TGTGCCAGCAGCCGGACGCCCCTTGCGGGCACCGGGGAGCTGTTTTTT.

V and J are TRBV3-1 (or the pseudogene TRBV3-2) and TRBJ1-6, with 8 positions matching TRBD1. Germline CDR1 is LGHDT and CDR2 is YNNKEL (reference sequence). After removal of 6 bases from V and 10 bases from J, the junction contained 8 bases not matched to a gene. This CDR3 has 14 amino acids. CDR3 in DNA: TGTGCCAGCAGGGACAGGGTTAGGGGGTCACCCCTCCACTTT. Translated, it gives CASRDRVRGSPLHF.

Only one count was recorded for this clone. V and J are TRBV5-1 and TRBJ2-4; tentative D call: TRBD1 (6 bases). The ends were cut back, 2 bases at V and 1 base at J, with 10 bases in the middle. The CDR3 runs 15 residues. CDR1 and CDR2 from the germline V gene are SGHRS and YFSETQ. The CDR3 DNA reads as TGCGCCAGCAGCTTAGGGGGAGAGGCCAAAAACATTCAGTACTTC. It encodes CASSLGGEAKNIQYF.

CDR3 DNA: TGTGCCAGCAGCCCGGGGGGTGGAGTTCAGAACACTGAAGCTTTCTTT. It is translated as CASSPGGGVQNTEAFF. The chain links TRBV5-4 to TRBJ1-1; maybe TRBD1 (5 bases). Germline V gene lookup returns CDR1 SGHNT and CDR2 YYREEE (reference sequence). The CDR3 has 16 residues. Trimming shortened V by 4 bases and J by 1 base, and 17 bases separated the two germline ends.

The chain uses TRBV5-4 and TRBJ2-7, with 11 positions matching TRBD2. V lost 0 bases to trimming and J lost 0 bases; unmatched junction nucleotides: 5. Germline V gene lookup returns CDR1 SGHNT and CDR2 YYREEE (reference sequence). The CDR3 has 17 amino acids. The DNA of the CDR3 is TGTGCCAGCAGCTTGGTTAGCGGGGGGGGGTTCTCCTACGAGCAGTACTTC. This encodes CASSLVSGGGFSYEQYF.